This TCR beta chain was retrieved from a study of cytomegalovirus exposure and HLA in healthy donors. Study-level findings and limits: In most subjects, TCR beta sequences reportedly gave accurate predictions of HLA-A and HLA-B alleles. With later analysis, a missense DCLRE1C variant became linked to TCR beta V- and J-gene trimming. Per published reports, the classifier diagnosed cytomegalovirus status with high specificity and sensitivity. Evidence from a later analysis indicated that most CMV-associated TCR beta chains looked HLA-restricted.

This CDR3 spans 15 amino acids. Trimming shortened V by 4 bases and J by 7 bases, and 19 bases separated the two germline ends. Per the germline V gene, CDR1 is WNHNN and CDR2 is SYGVQD (reference sequence). Use of 60 Vbeta and 13 Jbeta primers characterized the PCR. Sequencing used immunoSEQ multiplex PCR; TCRdb keeps in-frame clones, though not all of them. The table records 150,000 to 200,000 clones, 79% of them present only once. To note about this clone: Its antigen is unidentified.

The chain couples TRBV10-1 to TRBJ1-2, with D possibly being TRBD1 (5 bases). This receptor was obtained from a woman aged 45-65 years in good health and CMV-seronegative. Material for sequencing was PBMCs. CDR3 DNA sequence: TGCGCCAGCAGTGGACAGCCAACTACTCCCAGTGGCTACACCTTC. It translates to CASSGQPTTPSGYTF.